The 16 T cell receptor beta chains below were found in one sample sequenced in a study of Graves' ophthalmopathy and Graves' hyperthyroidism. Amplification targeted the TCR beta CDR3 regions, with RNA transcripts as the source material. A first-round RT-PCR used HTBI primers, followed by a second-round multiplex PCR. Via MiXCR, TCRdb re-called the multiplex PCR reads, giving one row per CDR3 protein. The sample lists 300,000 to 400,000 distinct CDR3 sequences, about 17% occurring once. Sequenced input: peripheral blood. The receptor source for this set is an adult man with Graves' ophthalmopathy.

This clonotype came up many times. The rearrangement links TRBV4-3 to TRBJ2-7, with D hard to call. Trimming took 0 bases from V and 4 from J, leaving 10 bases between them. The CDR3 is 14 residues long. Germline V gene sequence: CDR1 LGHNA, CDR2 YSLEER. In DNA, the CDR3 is TGCGCCAGCAGCCAAGATGGAGTGCGATACGAGCAGTACTTC. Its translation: CASSQDGVRYEQYF.

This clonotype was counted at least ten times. The CDR3 loop reads CASSFRGGSTDTQYF. Written as DNA, the CDR3 is TGTGCCAGCAGCTTTCGGGGGGGGAGCACAGATACGCAGTATTTT. The chain employs TRBV5-4 and TRBJ2-3, with 8 bases identical to TRBD2. V gave up 2 bases and J gave up 0 bases; unmatched junction bases: 2. The CDR3 contains 15 residues. Germline V gives CDR1 SGHNT, CDR2 YYREEE (reference sequence).

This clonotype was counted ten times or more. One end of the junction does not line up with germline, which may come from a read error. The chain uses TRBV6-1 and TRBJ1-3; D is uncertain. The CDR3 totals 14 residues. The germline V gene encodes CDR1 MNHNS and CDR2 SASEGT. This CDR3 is CASSDRGYGSTIYF. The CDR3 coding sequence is TGTGCCAGCAGTGACCGGGGATACGGAAGCACCATATATTTT.

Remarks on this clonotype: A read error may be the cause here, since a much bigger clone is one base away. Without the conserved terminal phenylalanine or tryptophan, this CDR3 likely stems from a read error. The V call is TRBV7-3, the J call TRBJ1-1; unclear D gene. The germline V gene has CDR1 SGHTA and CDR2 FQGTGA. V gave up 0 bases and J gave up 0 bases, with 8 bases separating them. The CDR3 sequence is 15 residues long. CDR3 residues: CASSLTPRMNTEAFI. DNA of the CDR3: TGTGCCAGCAGCTTAACGCCACGGATGAACACTGAAGCTTTCATT.

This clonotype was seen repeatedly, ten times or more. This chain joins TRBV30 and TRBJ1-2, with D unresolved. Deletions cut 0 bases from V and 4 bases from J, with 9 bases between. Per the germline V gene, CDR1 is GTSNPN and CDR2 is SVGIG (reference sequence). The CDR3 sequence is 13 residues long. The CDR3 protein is CAWSVQGIYGYTF. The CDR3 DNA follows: TGTGCCTGGAGTGTACAAGGGATCTATGGCTACACCTTC.

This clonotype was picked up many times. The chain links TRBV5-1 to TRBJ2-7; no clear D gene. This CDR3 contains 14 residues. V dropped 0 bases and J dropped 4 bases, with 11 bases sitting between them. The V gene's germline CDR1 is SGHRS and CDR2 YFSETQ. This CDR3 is CASSLAAYLYEQYF. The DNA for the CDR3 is TGCGCCAGCAGCTTGGCGGCGTACTTGTACGAGCAGTACTTC.

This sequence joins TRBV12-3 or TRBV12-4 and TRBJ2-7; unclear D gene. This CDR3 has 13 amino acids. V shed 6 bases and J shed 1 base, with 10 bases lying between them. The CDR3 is CASRTDGSYEQYF. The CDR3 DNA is TGTGCCAGCAGAACGGACGGTTCCTACGAGCAGTACTTC.

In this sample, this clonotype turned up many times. CDR3 in amino acids: CASSIPGRGTQYF. CDR3 nucleotide sequence: TGTGCCAGTAGTATACCAGGGCGAGGGACCCAGTACTTC. The gene calls are TRBV19 and TRBJ2-5; weak D call: TRBD1 (5 bases). Germline lookup yields CDR1 LNHDA and CDR2 SQIVND (reference sequence). V lost 2 bases and J 7 bases, leaving 11 bases between the germline ends. The CDR3 runs to 13 residues.

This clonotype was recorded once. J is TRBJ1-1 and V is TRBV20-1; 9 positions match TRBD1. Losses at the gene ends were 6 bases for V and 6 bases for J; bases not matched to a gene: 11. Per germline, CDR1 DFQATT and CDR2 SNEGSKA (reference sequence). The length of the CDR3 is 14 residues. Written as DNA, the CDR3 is TGCAGTGCGGAACAGGGGGCAATTCCCCCTGAAGCTTTCTTT. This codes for CSAEQGAIPPEAFF.

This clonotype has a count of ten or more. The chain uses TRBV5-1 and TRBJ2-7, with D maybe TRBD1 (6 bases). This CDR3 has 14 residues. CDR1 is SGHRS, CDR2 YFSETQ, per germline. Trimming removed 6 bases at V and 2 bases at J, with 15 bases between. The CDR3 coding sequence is TGCGCCAGCAAAACCTACACAGGGCCCTACGAGCAGTACTTC. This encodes CASKTYTGPYEQYF.

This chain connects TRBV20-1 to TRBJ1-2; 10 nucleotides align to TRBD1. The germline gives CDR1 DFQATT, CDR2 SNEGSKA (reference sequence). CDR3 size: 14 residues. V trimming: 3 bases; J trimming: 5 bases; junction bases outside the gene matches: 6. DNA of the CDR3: TGCAGTGCTAGGGGGACAGGGGTCAGGTATGGCTACACCTTC. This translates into CSARGTGVRYGYTF.

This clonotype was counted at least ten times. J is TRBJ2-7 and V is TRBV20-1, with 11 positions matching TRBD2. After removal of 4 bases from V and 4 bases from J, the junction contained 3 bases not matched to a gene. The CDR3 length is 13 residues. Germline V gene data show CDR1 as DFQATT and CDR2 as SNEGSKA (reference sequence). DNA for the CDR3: TGCAGTGCTACACTAGCGGGGGTATACGAGCAGTACTTC. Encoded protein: CSATLAGVYEQYF.

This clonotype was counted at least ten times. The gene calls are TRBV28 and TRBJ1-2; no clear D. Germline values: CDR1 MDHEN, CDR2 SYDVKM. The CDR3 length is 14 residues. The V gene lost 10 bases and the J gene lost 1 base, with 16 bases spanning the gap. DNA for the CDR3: TGTGCCACTTCCGATACAGAAAATAACTATGGCTACACCTTC. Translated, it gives CATSDTENNYGYTF.

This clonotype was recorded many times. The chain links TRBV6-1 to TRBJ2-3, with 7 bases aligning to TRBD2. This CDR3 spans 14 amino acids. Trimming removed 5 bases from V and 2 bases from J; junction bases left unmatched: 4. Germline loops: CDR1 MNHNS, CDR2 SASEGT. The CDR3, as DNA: TGTGCCAGCAGTCCAGCGGGGACCACAGATACGCAGTATTTT. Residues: CASSPAGTTDTQYF.

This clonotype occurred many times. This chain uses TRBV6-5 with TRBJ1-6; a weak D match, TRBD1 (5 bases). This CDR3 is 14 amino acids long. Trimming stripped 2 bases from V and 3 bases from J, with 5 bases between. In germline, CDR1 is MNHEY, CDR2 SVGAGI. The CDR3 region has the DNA TGTGCCAGCAGTTACGACAGCTATAATTCACCCCTCCACTTT. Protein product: CASSYDSYNSPLHF.

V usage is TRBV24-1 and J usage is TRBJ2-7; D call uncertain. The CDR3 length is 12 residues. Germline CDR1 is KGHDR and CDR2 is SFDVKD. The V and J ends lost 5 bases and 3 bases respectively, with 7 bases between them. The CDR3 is CATSVEGYEQYF. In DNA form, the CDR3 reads TGTGCCACCAGTGTTGAAGGCTACGAGCAGTACTTC.